These T cell receptor beta chains were read from a single sample in a study of control samples from healthy donors and cancer patients. TCRdb's table, derived via immunoSEQ multiplex PCR, lists solely in-frame clones and lacks some. The top ten hold roughly 44% of the sample, which has 35,000 to 45,000 clones, less than 90% seen once. The specimen sequenced was blood. The receptors were gathered from a man in his fifties or sixties in good health. CDR3s include the opening cysteine and the closing phenylalanine or tryptophan. A D gene is named only where the DNA matches it firmly. Clone size appears in some rows only: once, few, many, or a class for an expanded clone.

J: TRBJ1-1; size: once; length: 14; V: TRBV27; D: -; DNA: TGTGCCAGCAGTTTTACAGGCTCGAACACTGAAGCTTTCTTT; CDR3: CASSFTGSNTEAFF
J: TRBJ1-2; size: -; length: 15; V: TRBV2; D: -; DNA: TGTGCCAGCAGTGATCGGACAGCCAATAACTATGGCTACACCTTC; CDR3: CASSDRTANNYGYTF
J: TRBJ1-2; size: -; length: 15; V: TRBV7-9; D: TRBD1; DNA: TGTGCCAGCAGCTTAGGCCCCAGGGGGGGCAAAGGCTACACCTTC; CDR3: CASSLGPRGGKGYTF
J: TRBJ1-3; size: -; length: 16; V: TRBV7-2; D: -; DNA: TGTGCCAGCAGCCCACGGGCAGGGGTCTCTGGAAACACCATATATTTT; CDR3: CASSPRAGVSGNTIYF
J: TRBJ2-7; size: -; length: 15; V: TRBV27; D: TRBD1; DNA: TGTGCCAGCAGTTTAGGTCCGGACAGGGTCTACGAGCAGTACTTC; CDR3: CASSLGPDRVYEQYF
J: TRBJ1-5; size: -; length: 15; V: TRBV28; D: -; DNA: TGTGCCAGCGGACAAGGGAGGTGGGGCAATCAGCCCCAGCATTTT; CDR3: CASGQGRWGNQPQHF
J: TRBJ1-2; size: -; length: 16; V: TRBV9; D: -; DNA: TGTGCCAGCAGCGTAGGGCCCACGGGGGGTAACTATGGCTACACCTTC; CDR3: CASSVGPTGGNYGYTF
J: TRBJ1-6; size: few; length: 13; V: TRBV3-1/TRBV3-2; D: -; DNA: TGTGCCAGCAACGGGGCAGACAATTCACCCCTCCACTTT; CDR3: CASNGADNSPLHF
J: TRBJ2-1; size: -; length: 12; V: TRBV10-3; D: TRBD2; DNA: TGTGCCATCAGTGAGGCGGGGGATGAGCAGTTCTTC; CDR3: CAISEAGDEQFF
J: TRBJ2-1; size: -; length: 12; V: TRBV6-5; D: -; DNA: TGTGCCAGCACGGCCCGACCGGATGAGCAGTTCTTC; CDR3: CASTARPDEQFF
J: TRBJ1-1; size: -; length: 16; V: TRBV18; D: -; DNA: TGTGCCAGCTCACCCTCCCGATTGGGGGCGAACACTGAAGCTTTCTTT; CDR3: CASSPSRLGANTEAFF
J: TRBJ2-3; size: -; length: 12; V: TRBV9; D: -; DNA: TGTGCCAGCAGCCCTTTATCTGATACGCAGTATTTT; CDR3: CASSPLSDTQYF
J: TRBJ1-4; size: -; length: 16; V: TRBV4-3; D: TRBD1; DNA: TGCGCCAGCAGCCAACAACTGACAGGGGTCGGGGAAAAACTGTTTTTT; CDR3: CASSQQLTGVGEKLFF
J: TRBJ2-2; size: -; length: 16; V: TRBV2; D: -; DNA: TGTGCCAGCAGTACCCGAGGGGGTAGTTACACCGGGGAGCTGTTTTTT; CDR3: CASSTRGGSYTGELFF
J: TRBJ1-1; size: -; length: 15; V: TRBV6-4; D: TRBD1; DNA: TGTGCCAGCAGGGTGGACAGGGGTGGGAACACTGAAGCTTTCTTT; CDR3: CASRVDRGGNTEAFF
J: TRBJ2-3; size: -; length: 15; V: TRBV5-1; D: -; DNA: TGCGCCAGCAGCAAGACTGCGGGTTTGGCAGATACGCAGTATTTT; CDR3: CASSKTAGLADTQYF
J: TRBJ1-5; size: -; length: 13; V: TRBV27; D: -; DNA: TGTGCCAGCAGTTTATCGAGGAATCAGCCCCAGCATTTT; CDR3: CASSLSRNQPQHF
J: TRBJ1-1; size: -; length: 13; V: TRBV6-6; D: -; DNA: TGTGCCAGCAGTTTGGGGAGCTACACTGAAGCTTTCTTT; CDR3: CASSLGSYTEAFF
J: TRBJ2-7; size: -; length: 13; V: TRBV7-9; D: TRBD2; DNA: TGTGCCAGCAGCTTGAGCGGGGGCTACGAGCAGTACTTC; CDR3: CASSLSGGYEQYF
J: TRBJ1-5; size: -; length: 14; V: TRBV2; D: -; DNA: TGTGCCAGCAGCAGACAGAAGGGCAATCAGCCCCAGCATTTT; CDR3: CASSRQKGNQPQHF
J: TRBJ2-5; size: -; length: 14; V: TRBV29-1; D: -; DNA: TGCAGCGTTGTACAGGGGAGGGTAGGAGAGACCCAGTACTTC; CDR3: CSVVQGRVGETQYF
J: TRBJ2-7; size: -; length: 13; V: TRBV30; D: -; DNA: TGTGCCTGGAGCCCGGGGTTGAGTTACGAGCAGTACTTC; CDR3: CAWSPGLSYEQYF
J: TRBJ2-2; size: -; length: 11; V: TRBV30; D: -; DNA: TGTGCCTGGACGGGAACCGGGGAGCTGTTTTTT; CDR3: CAWTGTGELFF
J: TRBJ2-7; size: -; length: 12; V: TRBV29-1; D: TRBD1; DNA: TGCAGCGTTCGGACAGGGTCCTACGAGCAGTACTTC; CDR3: CSVRTGSYEQYF
J: TRBJ1-3; size: -; length: 16; V: TRBV30; D: -; DNA: TGTGCCTGGAGCCCCCGGGGGCTCGTTGATGGAAACACCATATATTTT; CDR3: CAWSPRGLVDGNTIYF
J: TRBJ1-1; size: -; length: 13; V: TRBV2; D: -; DNA: TGTGCCAGCAATAGGGGCCCGAACACTGAAGCTTTCTTT; CDR3: CASNRGPNTEAFF
J: TRBJ2-4; size: -; length: 17; V: TRBV3-1/TRBV3-2; D: TRBD1; DNA: TGTGCCAGCACCCCGGGACAGGGGACCGTGGCCAAAAACATTCAGTACTTC; CDR3: CASTPGQGTVAKNIQYF
J: TRBJ1-1; size: -; length: 15; V: TRBV11-2; D: TRBD1; DNA: TGTGCCAGCAGACGTCCGGGACAGATGAACACTGAAGCTTTCTTT; CDR3: CASRRPGQMNTEAFF
J: TRBJ1-2; size: -; length: 13; V: TRBV2; D: -; DNA: TGTGCCAGCACCCGGGAGCCTAACTATGGCTACACCTTC; CDR3: CASTREPNYGYTF
J: TRBJ1-1; size: -; length: 17; V: TRBV5-4; D: -; DNA: TGTGCCAGCAGCTTGGGGGCATGGACGGTGGTGAACACTGAAGCTTTCTTT; CDR3: CASSLGAWTVVNTEAFF
J: TRBJ1-1; size: -; length: 15; V: TRBV7-2; D: TRBD1; DNA: TGTGCCAGCAGCTACCTGACAGGGGGGAGGACTGAAGCTTTCTTT; CDR3: CASSYLTGGRTEAFF
J: TRBJ2-7; size: -; length: 21; V: TRBV2; D: -; DNA: TGTGCCAGCAGTGAATTTCGGTTCACACCCCGAGCCGGGAAGAGCTCCTACGAGCAGTACTTC; CDR3: CASSEFRFTPRAGKSSYEQYF
J: TRBJ2-1; size: -; length: 13; V: TRBV10-2; D: -; DNA: TGCGCCAGCGGGACTCAATATTACAATGAGCAGTTCTTC; CDR3: CASGTQYYNEQFF
J: TRBJ1-3; size: -; length: 15; V: TRBV15; D: -; DNA: TGTGCCACCAGCCGTCTGGCAGGGGCGGAAGACACCATATATTTT; CDR3: CATSRLAGAEDTIYF
J: TRBJ1-6; size: -; length: 13; V: TRBV27; D: -; DNA: TGTGCCAGCACTTTGCTCAGAGGATCACCCCTCCACTTT; CDR3: CASTLLRGSPLHF
J: TRBJ1-4; size: -; length: 13; V: TRBV25-1; D: -; DNA: TGTGCCAGCAGTGAACGCGGTGGTGAAAAACTGTTTTTT; CDR3: CASSERGGEKLFF
J: TRBJ1-2; size: -; length: 16; V: TRBV6-2/TRBV6-3; D: -; DNA: TGTGCCAGCAGTTACGCACAGGTCTACATCTTCTATGGCTACACCTTC; CDR3: CASSYAQVYIFYGYTF
J: TRBJ2-2; size: -; length: 15; V: TRBV7-2; D: TRBD1; DNA: TGTGCCAGCAGCTTAGACAGGGGAAACGCCGGGGAGCTGTTTTTT; CDR3: CASSLDRGNAGELFF
J: TRBJ2-1; size: few; length: 15; V: TRBV18; D: TRBD1; DNA: TGTGCCAGCTCATCAGGACAGGGCTCCTACAATGAGCAGTTCTTC; CDR3: CASSSGQGSYNEQFF
J: TRBJ2-2; size: many; length: 15; V: TRBV5-8; D: TRBD1; DNA: TGTGCCAGCAGCGCCGGGACAGGGACCACCGGGGAGCTGTTTTTT; CDR3: CASSAGTGTTGELFF
J: TRBJ2-5; size: -; length: 13; V: TRBV9; D: -; DNA: TGTGCCAGCAGCCCCCCCCTCCAAGAGACCCAGTACTTC; CDR3: CASSPPLQETQYF
J: TRBJ1-5; size: -; length: 15; V: TRBV5-6; D: TRBD1; DNA: TGTGCCAGCAGCTATACAGGGGGTAGAGGTCAGCCCCAGCATTTT; CDR3: CASSYTGGRGQPQHF
J: TRBJ1-5; size: few; length: 15; V: TRBV27; D: TRBD1; DNA: TGTGCCATCGATACAGGGGGTTCTAGCAATCAGCCCCAGCATTTT; CDR3: CAIDTGGSSNQPQHF
J: TRBJ2-7; size: -; length: 12; V: TRBV6-5; D: -; DNA: TGTGCCAGCAGTTTTGGGCTGACGGAGCAGTACTTC; CDR3: CASSFGLTEQYF
J: TRBJ2-2; size: once; length: 15; V: TRBV10-3; D: TRBD2; DNA: TGTGCCATCAGTGATGGGACTAGCGGTTTCGGGGAGCTGTTTTTT; CDR3: CAISDGTSGFGELFF
J: TRBJ1-2; size: -; length: 15; V: TRBV20-1; D: TRBD1; DNA: TGCAGTGCTAGTTCCAGGGGGCGTGGGGTCAATGGCTACACCTTC; CDR3: CSASSRGRGVNGYTF
J: TRBJ2-5; size: -; length: 12; V: TRBV10-3; D: -; DNA: TGTGCCATCAGTCGACAGCAAGAGACCCAGTACTTC; CDR3: CAISRQQETQYF
J: TRBJ2-5; size: -; length: 14; V: TRBV19; D: -; DNA: TGTGCCAGTAGTACTCCGACTAGGGGGGAGACCCAGTACTTC; CDR3: CASSTPTRGETQYF
J: TRBJ2-1; size: -; length: 18; V: TRBV28; D: TRBD2; DNA: TGTGCCAGCAGTATAGCGGGTGCCTTAGCCATGTCCTACAATGAGCAGTTCTTC; CDR3: CASSIAGALAMSYNEQFF
J: TRBJ2-2; size: once; length: 15; V: TRBV4-1; D: -; DNA: TGCGCCAGCAGCCCTAGTCAAGGGGCAGTAGGGGAGCTGTTTTTT; CDR3: CASSPSQGAVGELFF
J: TRBJ2-2; size: -; length: 15; V: TRBV7-8; D: TRBD2; DNA: TGTGCCAGCAGCTCCCTAGCGGGTAACACCGGGGAGCTGTTTTTT; CDR3: CASSSLAGNTGELFF
J: TRBJ1-5; size: -; length: 14; V: TRBV19; D: TRBD1; DNA: TGTGCCAGTATCGAACAGGGGGCTGGTCAGCCCCAGCATTTT; CDR3: CASIEQGAGQPQHF
J: TRBJ2-7; size: -; length: 15; V: TRBV7-9; D: -; DNA: TGTGCCAGCAGCTCTTCCGGGCAGCCAACCTACGAGCAGTACTTC; CDR3: CASSSSGQPTYEQYF
J: TRBJ1-3; size: -; length: 16; V: TRBV24-1; D: -; DNA: TGTGCCACCAGTGATTTATCGGCAGGGACAGGAAACACCATATATTTT; CDR3: CATSDLSAGTGNTIYF
J: TRBJ2-2; size: -; length: 18; V: TRBV19; D: -; DNA: TGTGCCAGTAGTATGATGCGCGGGGGCCCTTGTTTGCGCCGGGGAGCTGTTTTT; CDR3: CASSMMRGGPCLRRGAVF
J: TRBJ1-6; size: -; length: 16; V: TRBV19; D: TRBD1; DNA: TGTGCCAGTAGTACCGGACAGGGAAGAACGCTTTCACCCCTCCACTTT; CDR3: CASSTGQGRTLSPLHF